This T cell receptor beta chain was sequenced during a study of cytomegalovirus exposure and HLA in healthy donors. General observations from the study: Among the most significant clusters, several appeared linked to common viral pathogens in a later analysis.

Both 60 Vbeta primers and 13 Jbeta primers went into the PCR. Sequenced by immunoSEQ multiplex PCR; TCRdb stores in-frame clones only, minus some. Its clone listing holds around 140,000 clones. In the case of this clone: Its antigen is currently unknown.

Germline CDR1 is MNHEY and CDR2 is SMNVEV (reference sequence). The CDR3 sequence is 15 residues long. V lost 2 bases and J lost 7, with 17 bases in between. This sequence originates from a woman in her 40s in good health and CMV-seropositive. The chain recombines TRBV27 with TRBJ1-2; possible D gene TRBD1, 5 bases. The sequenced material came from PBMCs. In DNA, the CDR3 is TGTGCCAGCAGTTTAAGGGCAGGGCGGTCAGGTGGCTACACCTTC. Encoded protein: CASSLRAGRSGGYTF.